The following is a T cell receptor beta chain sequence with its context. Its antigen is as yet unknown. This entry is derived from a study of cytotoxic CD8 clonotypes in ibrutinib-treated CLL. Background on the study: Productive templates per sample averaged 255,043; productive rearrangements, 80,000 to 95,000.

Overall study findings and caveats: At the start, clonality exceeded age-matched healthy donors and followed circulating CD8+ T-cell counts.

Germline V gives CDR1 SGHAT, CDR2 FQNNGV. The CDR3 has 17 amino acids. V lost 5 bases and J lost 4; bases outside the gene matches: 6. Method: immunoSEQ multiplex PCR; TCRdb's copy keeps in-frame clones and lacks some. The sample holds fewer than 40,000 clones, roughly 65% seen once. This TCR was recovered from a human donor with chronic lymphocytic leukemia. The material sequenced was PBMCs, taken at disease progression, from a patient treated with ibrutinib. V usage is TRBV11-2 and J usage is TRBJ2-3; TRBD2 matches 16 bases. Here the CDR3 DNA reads TGTGCCAGCAGCCCCGGGACTAGCGGGAGGGGGGCAGATACGCAGTATTTT. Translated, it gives CASSPGTSGRGADTQYF.